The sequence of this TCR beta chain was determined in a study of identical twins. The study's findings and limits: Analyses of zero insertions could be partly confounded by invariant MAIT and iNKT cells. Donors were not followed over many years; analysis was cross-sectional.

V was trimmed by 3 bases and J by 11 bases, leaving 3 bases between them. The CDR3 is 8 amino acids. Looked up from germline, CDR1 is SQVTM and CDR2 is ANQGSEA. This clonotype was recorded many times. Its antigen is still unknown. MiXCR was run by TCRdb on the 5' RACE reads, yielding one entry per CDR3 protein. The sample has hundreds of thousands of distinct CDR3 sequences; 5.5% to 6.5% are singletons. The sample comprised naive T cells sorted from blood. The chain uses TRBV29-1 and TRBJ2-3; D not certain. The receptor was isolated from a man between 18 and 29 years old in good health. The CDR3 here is CSVERQYF. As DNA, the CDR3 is TGCAGCGTTGAGAGGCAGTATTTT.